These 30 T cell receptor beta chains were sequenced from one sample in a study of shared clonotypes between healthy human individuals. Naive CD8 cells comprised CD45RO-negative, CCR7-positively selected cells, excluding terminally differentiated effector memory CD45RA+ cells. Sequencing was performed with immunoSEQ multiplex PCR; in TCRdb, only in-frame clones are kept and a portion is missing. The repertoire holds 550,000 to 650,000 clones, roughly 96% seen once, with about 0.12% in the top ten. Sequencing was done on a sample of naive CD8+ T cells sorted from blood. The receptors were gathered from a woman aged 25-40 years in good health.

The J gene is TRBJ2-7, the V gene TRBV11-2; D assignment may be TRBD1 or TRBD2 (7 bases each). Trimming took 5 bases from V and 6 from J, leaving 20 bases between them. The CDR3 sequence is 15 residues long. CDR1 and CDR2 (germline): SGHAT, FQNNGV. Written as DNA, the CDR3 is TGTGCCAGCAGCGCCGCCGACAGGGAGGGAAGCGAGCAGTACTTC. Residues: CASSAADREGSEQYF.

The chain carries TRBV21-1 and TRBJ1-1; TRBD1 is the table's D call and was not checked against the DNA. TRBV21-1 is designated a pseudogene. The CDR3 is made up of 17 amino acids. DNA of the CDR3: TGTGCCAGCAGCGCCCTCATCGGGACAGGGGCTCCTGAAGAAGCTTTCTTT. As protein: CASSALIGTGAPEEAFF.

V and J are TRBV27 and TRBJ1-1; D unclear. The length of the CDR3 is 14 residues. Trimming shortened V by 5 bases and J by 0 bases, and 10 bases separated the two germline ends. Germline values: CDR1 MNHEY, CDR2 SMNVEV (reference sequence). The CDR3: CASSHGILNTEAFF. CDR3 DNA: TGTGCCAGCAGTCACGGAATACTGAACACTGAAGCTTTCTTT.

The chain couples TRBV11-2 to TRBJ2-3; 10 bases are shared with TRBD1. The CDR3 is 16 amino acids. Unmatched junction bases numbered 7, after V lost 4 bases and J lost 3 bases. The V gene's germline CDR1 is SGHAT and CDR2 FQNNGV. CDR3 nucleotide sequence: TGTGCCAGCAGCTCCGCTCGGGACAGGGGTACAGATACGCAGTATTTT. Protein: CASSSARDRGTDTQYF.

The rearrangement links TRBV6-1 to TRBJ2-5, with unresolved D. The J call may be incorrect, as the DNA end agrees better with TRBJ2-7. This CDR3 contains 13 residues. Germline lookup yields CDR1 MNHNS and CDR2 SASEGT. CDR3 sequence (DNA): TGTGCCAGCAGTGAAGGGAGAAACTACGAGCAGTACTTC. Its protein is CASSEGRNYEQYF.

The rearrangement uses TRBV11-2 and TRBJ2-3, with TRBD2 as a possible D gene (5 bases). The CDR3 consists of 15 residues. In germline, CDR1 is SGHAT, CDR2 FQNNGV. Trimming took 6 bases from V and 2 from J, leaving 15 bases between them. CDR3 sequence: CASSQLGSNTDTQYF. The CDR3 DNA is TGTGCCAGCAGTCAACTAGGGAGCAACACAGATACGCAGTATTTT. The variable domain in full, completed from reference TRBV11-2 and TRBJ2-3, reads EAGVAQSPRYKIIEKRQSVAFWCNPISGHATLYWYQQILGQGPKLLIQFQNNGVVDDSQLPKDRFSAERLKGVDSTLKIQPAKLEDSAVYLCASSQLGSNTDTQYFGPGTRLTVL.

DNA of the CDR3: TGTGCCAGCATTTCCGGGACAGCCTACGAGCAGTACTTC. Amino acids: CASISGTAYEQYF. This chain uses TRBV7-8 with TRBJ2-7; 7 bases line up with TRBD1. The CDR3 spans 13 residues. V shed 7 bases, J shed 2 bases, and the junction held 5 bases outside the gene matches. The germline V gene has CDR1 SGHVS and CDR2 FQNEAQ.

This clone was found a few times. The chain uses TRBV19 and TRBJ2-1; TRBD2 agrees at 9 bases. The CDR3 consists of 16 residues. V was clipped by 3 bases and J by 8 bases; unmatched bases: 11. CDR1 LNHDA and CDR2 SQIVND come from the germline V gene (reference sequence). CDR3 DNA: TGTGCCAGTAGTATCGTAGCGGGAGAAGGCGGCCATGAGCAGTTCTTC. Translated: CASSIVAGEGGHEQFF.

The gene calls are TRBV7-8 and TRBJ2-1; TRBD1 matches 7 bases. With V trimmed by 3 bases and J by 4 bases, 12 bases remained unmatched. Germline-derived CDR1 and CDR2 are SGHVS and FQNEAQ. The CDR3 runs 17 residues. CDR3 DNA sequence: TGTGCCAGCAGCTTGACTCCCGGGACAGCAGAATACAATGAGCAGTTCTTC. Its protein product is CASSLTPGTAEYNEQFF.

J is TRBJ2-2 and V is TRBV6-1; D is uncertain. Trimming left V 10 bases short and J 0 bases short, with 3 bases between. CDR3 size: 11 residues. The germline gives CDR1 MNHNS, CDR2 SASEGT. CDR3 residues: CATTNTGELFF. CDR3 DNA: TGTGCCACTACGAACACCGGGGAGCTGTTTTTT.

A few counts support this clone. The V gene is TRBV5-8, the J gene TRBJ2-7; 7 bases line up with TRBD1. This CDR3 has 16 amino acids. Germline V lookup: CDR1 SGHTS, CDR2 YDEGEE. The trim removed 0 bases at V and 0 bases at J, leaving 6 bases unmatched. The CDR3 loop reads CASSLAGDSFSYEQYF. The CDR3 DNA reads as TGTGCCAGCAGCTTGGCCGGGGACAGCTTCTCCTACGAGCAGTACTTC. The entire variable domain, with the rest obtained from reference TRBV5-8 and TRBJ2-7, is as follows: EAGVTQSPTHLIKTRGQQATLRCSPISGHTSVYWYQQALGLGLQFLLWYDEGEERNRGNFPPRFSGRQFPNYSSELNVNALELEDSALYLCASSLAGDSFSYEQYFGPGTRLTVT.

V usage is TRBV9 and J usage is TRBJ2-1; 9 bases map to TRBD2. Germline loops: CDR1 SGDLS, CDR2 YYNGEE. V lost 2 bases, J lost 7 bases, and 7 bases stayed unmatched. This CDR3 region has 15 residues. As DNA, the CDR3 is TGTGCCAGCAGCGTTAAGCGGGAGGTCCCTAATGAGCAGTTCTTC. It encodes CASSVKREVPNEQFF.

J is TRBJ2-3 and V is TRBV5-1; weak D call: TRBD2 (6 bases). V gave up 4 bases and J gave up 1 base, with 13 bases separating them. Germline V gene data show CDR1 as SGHRS and CDR2 as YFSETQ. The CDR3 sequence is 15 residues long. CDR3 residues: CASSPRLGGTDTQYF. CDR3 coding DNA: TGCGCCAGCAGCCCCAGACTAGGTGGCACAGATACGCAGTATTTT.

The chain couples TRBV15 to TRBJ1-2; D may be TRBD1 (5 bases). The V end was cut by 0 bases, the J end by 4 bases, with 18 bases between. Per the germline V gene, CDR1 is LNHNV and CDR2 is YYDKDF (reference sequence). The CDR3 runs to 17 residues. The CDR3 sequence is CATSRDQNRGSGYGYTF. The DNA for the CDR3 is TGTGCCACCAGCAGAGATCAGAACCGGGGCTCGGGCTATGGCTACACCTTC.

The chain combines TRBV11-2 with TRBJ1-6, with unresolved D. V dropped 5 bases and J dropped 7 bases, with 9 bases sitting between them. This CDR3 is 13 amino acids long. Germline V gene sequence: CDR1 SGHAT, CDR2 FQNNGV. CDR3 bases: TGTGCCAGCAGCGGTACTGGAAATTCACCCCTCCACTTT. Translation gives CASSGTGNSPLHF. Using reference TRBV11-2 and TRBJ1-6 for the parts outside the CDR3, the full variable domain is EAGVAQSPRYKIIEKRQSVAFWCNPISGHATLYWYQQILGQGPKLLIQFQNNGVVDDSQLPKDRFSAERLKGVDSTLKIQPAKLEDSAVYLCASSGTGNSPLHFGNGTRLTVT.

This clone came up once. This chain uses TRBV11-2 with TRBJ2-7; TRBD1 agrees at 10 bases. CDR3 length: 15 residues. The germline V gene encodes CDR1 SGHAT and CDR2 FQNNGV. J lost 4 bases, V lost 1 base, and 4 bases had no gene match. The CDR3 region is CASSLGDRGLYEQYF. CDR3 sequence (DNA): TGTGCCAGCAGCTTAGGTGACAGGGGGCTGTACGAGCAGTACTTC.

The gene calls are TRBV7-9 and TRBJ2-5, with D unclear. Germline V gives CDR1 SEHNR, CDR2 FQNEAQ (reference sequence). V gave up 0 bases and J gave up 2 bases, with 7 bases separating them. The CDR3 covers 14 residues. CDR3: CASSLAGVQETQYF. CDR3 nucleotides: TGTGCCAGCAGCTTAGCTGGAGTTCAAGAGACCCAGTACTTC.

This chain uses TRBV7-7 with TRBJ1-5; D is ambiguous. The V and J ends lost 2 bases and 1 base respectively, with 12 bases between them. CDR1 and CDR2 from the germline V gene are SSHAT and FNYEAQ (reference sequence). CDR3 length: 16 amino acids. The CDR3 region has the DNA TGTGCCAGCAGCTTATATTCTGTTGGCAGCAATCAGCCCCAGCATTTT. This translates into CASSLYSVGSNQPQHF.

This sequence joins TRBV2 and TRBJ2-7; tentatively, D is TRBD2 (5 bases). CDR3 size: 14 residues. Looked up from germline, CDR1 is SNHLY and CDR2 is FYNNEI. V was trimmed by 10 bases and J by 2 bases, leaving 18 bases between them. In DNA, the CDR3 is TGTGCCAACCTACGGACGGCCGGGGCCTACGAGCAGTACTTC. This sequence encodes CANLRTAGAYEQYF. The complete variable domain, with remaining parts taken from reference TRBV2 and TRBJ2-7, reads EPEVTQTPSHQVTQMGQEVILRCVPISNHLYFYWYRQILGQKVEFLVSFYNNEISEKSEIFDDQFSVERPDGSNFTLKIRSTKLEDSAMYFCANLRTAGAYEQYFGPGTRLTVT.

The chain combines TRBV14 with TRBJ2-2; 10 bases line up with TRBD1. Unmatched junction bases numbered 5, after V lost 7 bases and J lost 0 bases. The CDR3 has 16 amino acids. CDR1 is SGHDN, CDR2 FVKESK, per germline. The DNA of the CDR3 is TGTGCCAGCACCACGACAGGGGGCACGAACACCGGGGAGCTGTTTTTT. Translating gives CASTTTGGTNTGELFF.

V and J are TRBV5-4 and TRBJ2-2; no firm D call. Germline CDR1 SGHNT, CDR2 YYREEE (reference sequence). Trimming removed 4 bases at V and 7 bases at J, with 11 bases between. CDR3 length: 13 residues. CDR3 sequence (DNA): TGTGCCAGCAGCCCGTCTTCAGGCGGGGAGCTGTTTTTT. Residues: CASSPSSGGELFF.

This sequence joins TRBV4-1 and TRBJ1-5; D remains ambiguous. Germline V gives CDR1 MGHRA, CDR2 YSYEKL. The length of the CDR3 is 18 residues. Trimming removed 1 base from V and 3 bases from J, with 19 bases in between. The DNA of the CDR3 is TGCGCCAGCAGCCAAGCCAACTCGGTCCCCGCAGACAATCAGCCCCAGCATTTT. Translated, it gives CASSQANSVPADNQPQHF.

The chain combines TRBV28 with TRBJ2-7; tentatively, D is TRBD1 (6 bases). The CDR3 is made up of 16 amino acids. Between the trimmed V and J ends, which lost 6 bases and 3 bases, there was a span of 21 bases. Per the germline V gene, CDR1 is MDHEN and CDR2 is SYDVKM. In DNA, the CDR3 is TGTGCCAGCAGCCTTGACCGGGCCAGGGGCTACTACGAGCAGTACTTC. Residues: CASSLDRARGYYEQYF.

This clone has just one count. The chain has TRBV5-4 and TRBJ1-1, with D possibly matching TRBD1 (6 bases). CDR1 is SGHNT, CDR2 YYREEE, per germline (reference sequence). The CDR3 sequence is 16 residues long. Trimming pared 0 bases from V and 3 bases from J, leaving 15 bases between. CDR3 in amino acids: CASSLEGRGLDTEAFF. CDR3 DNA sequence: TGTGCCAGCAGCTTGGAAGGGAGGGGGTTGGACACTGAAGCTTTCTTT.

The chain employs TRBV6-5 and TRBJ2-7; D perhaps matches TRBD1 (6 bases). Germline CDR1 is MNHEY and CDR2 is SVGAGI. The CDR3 consists of 16 residues. The V end was cut by 3 bases, the J end by 5 bases, with 20 bases between. The CDR3 reads CASSYLPTGTYDEQYF. The DNA of the CDR3 is TGTGCCAGCAGTTATCTTCCGACAGGAACCTACGACGAGCAGTACTTC.

The genes are TRBV5-6 and TRBJ1-1; possibly TRBD1 for D (6 bases). Between the trimmed V and J ends, which lost 0 bases and 7 bases, there was a span of 13 bases. The CDR3 is 14 residues long. The germline V gene has CDR1 SGHDT and CDR2 YYEEEE. CDR3 in DNA: TGTGCCAGCAGCTTGGGGCTGACAGGTCTTGAAGCTTTCTTT. This gives the protein CASSLGLTGLEAFF.

V and J are TRBV7-9 and TRBJ2-7, with TRBD2 matching over 10 bases. Germline V CDR1 and CDR2: SEHNR, FQNEAQ (reference sequence). The CDR3 totals 15 residues. With 6 bases clipped from V and 2 bases from J, the junction kept 7 bases outside the gene matches. The CDR3 sequence: CASSSRTSGAYEQYF. DNA of the CDR3: TGTGCCAGCAGTTCGAGGACTAGCGGAGCCTACGAGCAGTACTTC.

The rearrangement joins TRBV6-5 to TRBJ2-1; D remains ambiguous. Trimming left V 0 bases short and J 8 bases short, with 8 bases between. The CDR3 is 13 amino acids. The germline V gene encodes CDR1 MNHEY and CDR2 SVGAGI. CDR3: CASSYSREDEQFF. Written as DNA, the CDR3 is TGTGCCAGCAGTTACTCTAGAGAGGATGAGCAGTTCTTC.

The chain joins TRBV14 to TRBJ2-7; TRBD1 matches at 9 bases. Germline loops: CDR1 SGHDN, CDR2 FVKESK. This CDR3 spans 13 amino acids. After removal of 5 bases from V and 4 bases from J, the junction contained 3 bases not matched to a gene. The CDR3 bases are TGTGCCAGCAGCACCGGGACAGGGTACGAGCAGTACTTC. Its protein is CASSTGTGYEQYF.

The sample holds one count of this clone. The chain recombines TRBV2 with TRBJ2-7; D tentatively fits TRBD1 or TRBD2 (6 bases each). Looked up from germline, CDR1 is SNHLY and CDR2 is FYNNEI. The germline V and J ends were trimmed by 7 bases and 2 bases, with 9 bases remaining between them. There are 12 residues in the CDR3. As DNA, the CDR3 is TGTGCCAGCATGAGGGGGGCCTACGAGCAGTACTTC. Amino acids: CASMRGAYEQYF.